These T cell receptor beta chains were read from a single sample in a study of neurological immune-mediated disorders. MiXCR was run by TCRdb on the 5' RACE reads, yielding one entry per CDR3 protein. Of under 80,000 distinct CDR3 sequences in the sample, under 5% were seen once. Sequenced material: PBMCs. These TCRs come from a woman aged 45-60 years with multiple sclerosis. The CDR3 runs from the conserved cysteine through the conserved F or W. A D gene is named only where the DNA matches it firmly. Clone size is stated in some rows and not others, as once, few, many or a class when expanded.

many	TRBJ2-2	12	.	TRBV7-6	TGTGCCAGCAGCCGAAGGACCGGGGAGCTGTTTTTT	CASSRRTGELFF
many	TRBJ2-3	13	.	TRBV6-1	TGTGCCAGCAGTTTGCAGATCACAGATACGCAGTATTTT	CASSLQITDTQYF
few	TRBJ2-2	14	.	TRBV30	TGTGCCTGGACTAGTACGGCAAACACCGGGGAGCTGTTTTTT	CAWTSTANTGELFF
many	TRBJ1-2	14	.	TRBV3-1	TGTGCCAGCAGCCAAGATAAGAGGGTCTATGGCTACACCTTC	CASSQDKRVYGYTF
many	TRBJ1-1	15	TRBD1	TRBV7-9	TGTGCCAGCAGCCCGCTACCGGGACAGGGAGCTGAAGCTTTCTTT	CASSPLPGQGAEAFF
many	TRBJ1-2	15	.	TRBV4-3	TGCGCCAGCAGCCGCAGAAGAGAGGCTGGCTATGGCTACACCTTC	CASSRRREAGYGYTF
many	TRBJ2-2	15	.	TRBV12-3/TRBV12-4	TGTGCCAGCAGTTTCCGTGGGCAGAGCACCGGGGAGCTGTTTTTT	CASSFRGQSTGELFF
many	TRBJ1-4	18	.	TRBV4-2	TGTGCCAGCAGCCAAGAAGGAAGGAGGGGGGCAACTAATGAAAAACTGTTTTTT	CASSQEGRRGATNEKLFF
many	TRBJ1-1	13	TRBD1	TRBV2	TGTGCCAGCAGTGCCAGGGGGGACACTGAAGCTTTCTTT	CASSARGDTEAFF
.	TRBJ1-4	13	.	TRBV18	TGTGCCAGCTCACCACGGGCAGGTGAAAAACTGTTTTTT	CASSPRAGEKLFF
many	TRBJ1-2	14	.	TRBV6-2/TRBV6-3	TGTGCCAGCAGAGCGACAGGAAGAGAAGATGGCTACACCTTC	CASRATGREDGYTF
few	TRBJ2-2	14	.	TRBV5-1	TGCGCCAGCAGCGCACAGGGGAACACCGGGGAGCTGTTTTTT	CASSAQGNTGELFF
many	TRBJ2-3	14	TRBD2	TRBV28	TGTGCCAGCGATAGCGGGGGGGTCTCAGAGACGCAGTATTTT	CASDSGGVSETQYF
few	TRBJ2-1	11	.	TRBV19	TGTGCCAGTAGTATCCTGAATGAGCAGTTCTTC	CASSILNEQFF
few	TRBJ1-6	13	.	TRBV19	TGTGCCAGTAATGGAGGGGCAGGTTCACCCCTCCACTTT	CASNGGAGSPLHF
few	TRBJ2-1	16	TRBD2	TRBV4-3	TGCGCCAGCAGCCAAGACTATAGCGGGGGGGGGAATGAGCAGTTCTTC	CASSQDYSGGGNEQFF
many	TRBJ2-3	15	.	TRBV6-5	TGTGCCAGCAGTTACTCCCCGGGGGGCACAGATACGCAGTATTTT	CASSYSPGGTDTQYF
few	TRBJ1-2	16	TRBD1	TRBV5-1	TGCGCCAGCAGCTTCGCGGGGGACAGGGGTGGCTATGGCTACACCTTC	CASSFAGDRGGYGYTF
once	TRBJ2-3	15	TRBD2	TRBV11-3	TGTGCCAGCACCACTAGCGGGGAAATCACAGATACGCAGTATTTT	CASTTSGEITDTQYF
many	TRBJ2-7	18	TRBD2	TRBV10-3	TGTGCCATCAGTCGGATAGGGACTAGCGGGGATAGCTCCTACGAGCAGTACTTC	CAISRIGTSGDSSYEQYF
many	TRBJ2-5	13	.	TRBV28	TGTGCCAGCACCGGTGTGTACCAAGAGACCCAGTACTTC	CASTGVYQETQYF
many	TRBJ2-3	13	.	TRBV29-1	TGCAGCGTGGAATCGGGGGCTGCAGATACGCAGTATTTT	CSVESGAADTQYF
.	TRBJ1-2	14	TRBD1	TRBV5-1	TGCGCCAGCAGCGTCAGGGGGGCGAACTATGGCTACACCTTC	CASSVRGANYGYTF
many	TRBJ2-7	10	TRBD1	TRBV20-1	TGCAGGACCACGGACAGGTCTCTATGCTTC	CRTTDRSLCF
many	TRBJ1-2	17	.	TRBV6-6	TGTGCCAGCACCACTACATCCCAGGGTGAAGCGCACTATGGCTACACCTTC	CASTTTSQGEAHYGYTF
many	TRBJ1-6	17	.	TRBV6-2/TRBV6-3	TGTGCCAGCAGCTACGGGGTCCTGAGCTCCTATAATTCACCCCTCCACTTT	CASSYGVLSSYNSPLHF
many	TRBJ1-2	17	.	TRBV5-1	TGCGCCAGCAGCTTGTCCGGGTATAACCGCCTAGGCTATGGCTACACCTTC	CASSLSGYNRLGYGYTF
many	TRBJ2-4	14	TRBD2	TRBV6-2/TRBV6-3	TGTGCCAGCAGTTCGACTAGCGGGGAGAACATTCAGTACTTC	CASSSTSGENIQYF
many	TRBJ2-3	14	.	TRBV12-3/TRBV12-4	TGTGCCAGCAGTTCCCGTGGGGCCCTTCATACGCAGTATTTT	CASSSRGALHTQYF
many	TRBJ1-1	13	.	TRBV20-1	TGCAGTGTTTCCGTTAACTCGAACACTGAAGCTTTCTTT	CSVSVNSNTEAFF
many	TRBJ1-1	15	.	TRBV11-2	TGTGCCAGCAGCCCGACGACAGTGAAGAACACTGAAGCTTTCTTT	CASSPTTVKNTEAFF
few	TRBJ1-5	14	.	TRBV4-3	TGCGCCAGCAGCCAAGTGCTGGGGGATCAGCCCCAGCATTTT	CASSQVLGDQPQHF
.	TRBJ2-1	14	.	TRBV7-2	TGTGCCAGCAGCTTAGCTACCCCCCGGGCCTCCCCGTTCTTC	CASSLATPRASPFF
many	TRBJ2-1	14	.	TRBV2	TGTGCCAGCATGCAGGACTACTCCTACAATGAGCAGTTCTTC	CASMQDYSYNEQFF
many	TRBJ1-3	15	.	TRBV6-2/TRBV6-3	TGTGCCAGCAGGCAGCGAGGGTCCTCTGGAAACACCATATATTTT	CASRQRGSSGNTIYF
many	TRBJ1-1	18	.	TRBV18	TGTGCCAGCTCACCCAGCTGGGGTTTTGAGCGCATGAACACTGAAGCTTTCTTT	CASSPSWGFERMNTEAFF
many	TRBJ2-1	12	.	TRBV7-2	TGTGCCAGCAGCTTAGTGTCTGGCAGTCAGTTCTTC	CASSLVSGSQFF
many	TRBJ2-1	14	TRBD2	TRBV5-1	TGCGCCAGCAGCTGGAGCGGGGGGCCAGATGAGCAGTTCTTC	CASSWSGGPDEQFF
many	TRBJ2-2	16	.	TRBV7-8	TGTGCCAGCAGCTTAGAACGGACCGGAGTGGGCGGGGAGCTGTTTTTT	CASSLERTGVGGELFF
.	TRBJ2-7	14	.	TRBV5-1	TGCGCCAGTCGCCAGTTTACAACGCCAGGAGAGCAGTACTTC	CASRQFTTPGEQYF
few	TRBJ1-2	14	TRBD1	TRBV5-5	TGTGCCAGCAGCTTGGCGAGGGGGCAGAATGGCTACACCTTC	CASSLARGQNGYTF
many	TRBJ1-6	15	.	TRBV7-9	TGTGCCAGCAGCTTGGCTAGACAGAATAATTCACCCCTCCACTTT	CASSLARQNNSPLHF
many	TRBJ2-7	13	.	TRBV6-4	TGTGCCAGCAAAGGGCGGCAGGGTTTCGAGCAGTACTTC	CASKGRQGFEQYF
few	TRBJ2-2	14	.	TRBV12-3/TRBV12-4	TGTGCCAGCAGTTTGCACAGTGTCACCGGGGAGCTGTTTTTT	CASSLHSVTGELFF
many	TRBJ1-1	15	TRBD1	TRBV10-3	TGTGCCATCAATTCAGGACAGGGGGCGGGCACTGAAGCTTTCTTT	CAINSGQGAGTEAFF
.	TRBJ1-4	16	TRBD1	TRBV11-2	TGTGCCAGCAGCCCGACCCCGACAGGGACGGATGAAAAACTGTTTTTT	CASSPTPTGTDEKLFF
many	TRBJ1-6	15	.	TRBV11-3	TGTGCCAGCAGCATCCGAGCCGGGACCGCCGACACCCTCCACTTT	CASSIRAGTADTLHF
medium-sized	TRBJ2-1	12	.	TRBV20-1	TGCAGTGCTAAAAGTCGGATGGATGAGCAGTTCTTC	CSAKSRMDEQFF
few	TRBJ2-3	16	TRBD2	TRBV7-2	TGTGCCAGCAGCTCTACCAGCGGGGGGGCCACAGATACGCAGTATTTT	CASSSTSGGATDTQYF
many	TRBJ2-1	14	.	TRBV5-1	TGCGCCAGCAGCTTGGGGGGGGCCTACAATGAGCAGTTCTTC	CASSLGGAYNEQFF
many	TRBJ1-2	15	TRBD1	TRBV4-3	TGCGCCAGCAGCCAAGAAACTGGGACAGGGTATGGCTACACCTTC	CASSQETGTGYGYTF
many	TRBJ2-7	14	.	TRBV6-8	TGTGCCAGCATCAGCGCTGTCGCGTCCTACGAGCAGTACTTC	CASISAVASYEQYF
many	TRBJ2-5	12	.	TRBV7-8	TGTGCCAGCAGCTTAGAGGAGGGGGTCCAGTACTTC	CASSLEEGVQYF
many	TRBJ1-2	18	TRBD1	TRBV5-1	TGCGCCAGCAGGTTGAAGCGGCTAGACAGGGAGGCGATCTATGGCTACACCTTC	CASRLKRLDREAIYGYTF
many	TRBJ1-6	13	.	TRBV14	TGTGCCAGCAGCCAAGATTTTAGTTCACCCCTCCACTTT	CASSQDFSSPLHF
many	TRBJ1-5	15	TRBD1	TRBV6-6	TGTGCCAGCACCCACGGGGGACAGGGAAATCAGCCCCAGCATTTT	CASTHGGQGNQPQHF
.	TRBJ1-5	14	.	TRBV10-3	TGTGCCTCCTCGGGGGCCGCGGGCAATCAGCCCCAGCATTTT	CASSGAAGNQPQHF